The rows below give T cell receptor beta chains drawn from one sample of a study of cytomegalovirus exposure and HLA in healthy donors. TCRdb keeps only in-frame clones here, not all; method: immunoSEQ multiplex PCR. This table holds 60,000 to 90,000 clones, 65% to 70% found once. Sequenced material: PBMCs. These TCRs come from a man aged 35-49 years in good health and CMV-seropositive. CDR3s include the opening cysteine and the closing phenylalanine or tryptophan. A D gene is named only where the DNA matches it firmly.

CDR3	D	V
CASSPGTGNQPQHF	TRBD1	TRBV7-9
CAWRTDYEQYF	-	TRBV30
CASSLTGISGNTIYF	-	TRBV5-1
CASSALLAGNYNEQFF	TRBD2	TRBV14
CASSPWGPF	-	TRBV7-2
CASSQQTGLNEKLFF	TRBD1	TRBV5-1
CASSLSGDSNQPQHF	-	TRBV5-1
CASSSTATTNEKLFF	-	TRBV5-1
CASTTPTGTAYNEQFF	TRBD1	TRBV28
CASSVDLTVSQPQHF	-	TRBV9
CASSEAGGSGAEAFF	-	TRBV2
CASSVGTRGEKLFF	-	TRBV9
CASSSNRGFENIQYF	TRBD1	TRBV5-4
CASSLLGGASYEQYF	-	TRBV5-1
CASSPDRGQETQYF	TRBD1	TRBV7-3
CASSEYLGLAYEQYF	TRBD2	TRBV25-1
CASSPGSVHTEAFF	-	TRBV27
CASRWIGGENTEAFF	-	TRBV5-1
CASRPGQRSYEQYF	TRBD1	TRBV2
CASTGTDRGRIYGYTF	TRBD1	TRBV2
CATSRGGKGKEKLFF	-	TRBV15
CASSTSTSPETQYF	TRBD2	TRBV7-3
CASRIQEGNQPQHF	-	TRBV28
CASRESRGYVRREQYF	-	TRBV2
CASSYQGAVETQYF	TRBD1	TRBV7-9
CASSVGTELYEQYF	TRBD1	TRBV9
CASNKPGQGNTEAFF	TRBD1	TRBV6-1
CASRGRPEAFF	-	TRBV28
CASSFGAGGEGSNQPQHF	TRBD1	TRBV7-9
CASSLQRGYGYTF	-	TRBV7-3
CASSLVPGSSTDTQYF	-	TRBV5-1
CASSEDRGLTETQYF	TRBD1	TRBV2
CATKGGSTDTQYF	-	TRBV6-5
CASTERGTAFF	-	TRBV6-5
CASSQVRNTEAFF	-	TRBV4-3
CASSLAMGDYGYTF	-	TRBV7-2
CASTQLLQETQYF	-	TRBV2
CSVADRGTEAFF	TRBD1	TRBV29-1
CATLLKGNWGTIYF	-	TRBV27
CASSHRGTEAFF	TRBD1	TRBV11-2
CASSRASQGNKNIQYF	-	TRBV7-2
CASSWQGNQPQHF	-	TRBV2
CASSPQVSYEQYF	-	TRBV7-9
CAWRTGGAGNQPQHF	TRBD1	TRBV30
CASSLRGAYNEQFF	-	TRBV5-1
CSAPSGYEQYF	-	TRBV20-1
CASRTYQDRGEQYF	TRBD1	TRBV6-5
CAWSGRDTLHYGYTF	-	TRBV30
CASSFGQGDYGYTF	TRBD1	TRBV5-1
CASTPGQGRGELFF	TRBD1	TRBV2
CASSYLSGELFF	-	TRBV6-6
CASSWGGDGYTF	-	TRBV5-6
CASSDTDNQPQHF	-	TRBV6-1